A selection of T cell receptor beta chains follows, all from one sample in a study of T cell changes during pregnancy in multiple sclerosis. Assay used: immunoSEQ multiplex PCR; TCRdb lists only in-frame clones, some missing. This sample has 30,000 to 35,000 clones; around 91% occur once, and the top ten carry 0.5% to 0.65%. The sequences come from CD4+ T cells from peripheral blood mononuclear cells, collected in the third trimester of pregnancy. The receptors here all came from a female donor in good health, enrolled as a control in a pregnancy study. Both conserved end residues are part of each CDR3. The order of the fields is D gene, clone size, V gene, J gene, CDR3 DNA, CDR3 protein. D genes are given only for firm matches. Clone sizes are given selectively: once, few, many, or a class where the clone is expanded.

D gene: NA; clone size: NA; V gene: TRBV30; J gene: TRBJ1-2; CDR3 DNA: TGTGCCTGGATGCAAGAGCGGGGGATCTATGGCTACACCTTC; CDR3 protein: CAWMQERGIYGYTF
D gene: NA; clone size: few; V gene: TRBV20-1; J gene: TRBJ2-7; CDR3 DNA: TGCAGTGCTAGACCAACTTACGAGCAGTACTTC; CDR3 protein: CSARPTYEQYF
D gene: NA; clone size: NA; V gene: TRBV1; J gene: TRBJ2-3; CDR3 DNA: TGCACCAGCAGCCACGGAAATTTTTTAAGAGTGGTAGGGGCAGATACGCAGTATTTT; CDR3 protein: CTSSHGNFLRVVGADTQYF
D gene: TRBD1; clone size: NA; V gene: TRBV7-2; J gene: TRBJ2-3; CDR3 DNA: TGTGCCAGCAGCTTAGCGGGGGACAGAACAGATACGCAGTATTTT; CDR3 protein: CASSLAGDRTDTQYF
D gene: NA; clone size: NA; V gene: TRBV19; J gene: TRBJ2-7; CDR3 DNA: TGTGCCAGTAGTTCTCAGGGTTCATTTACCTACGAGCAGTACTTC; CDR3 protein: CASSSQGSFTYEQYF
D gene: NA; clone size: NA; V gene: TRBV30; J gene: TRBJ1-1; CDR3 DNA: TGTGCCTGGAGGCGGGGGCCCGGGAACACTGAAGCTTTCTTT; CDR3 protein: CAWRRGPGNTEAFF
D gene: NA; clone size: NA; V gene: TRBV30; J gene: TRBJ1-2; CDR3 DNA: TGTGCCTGGGCACTTTTGAAGGGCTACACCTTC; CDR3 protein: CAWALLKGYTF
D gene: NA; clone size: NA; V gene: TRBV5-1; J gene: TRBJ1-5; CDR3 DNA: TGCGCCAGCAGCCTGACTGGGGCTAGCAATCAGCCCCAGCATTTT; CDR3 protein: CASSLTGASNQPQHF
D gene: TRBD2; clone size: NA; V gene: TRBV6-5; J gene: TRBJ2-7; CDR3 DNA: TGTGCCAGCAGTTACTCGGGGGGGAGGGGTTACGAGCAGTACTTC; CDR3 protein: CASSYSGGRGYEQYF
D gene: NA; clone size: NA; V gene: TRBV14; J gene: TRBJ2-3; CDR3 DNA: TGTGCCAGCAGCCAGCTCGGGTCGAGCACAGATACGCAGTATTTT; CDR3 protein: CASSQLGSSTDTQYF
D gene: TRBD2; clone size: few; V gene: TRBV11-3; J gene: TRBJ2-1; CDR3 DNA: TGTGCCAGCAGCCCCGGGACTAGCTCCTACAATGAGCAGTTCTTC; CDR3 protein: CASSPGTSSYNEQFF
D gene: NA; clone size: NA; V gene: TRBV7-2; J gene: TRBJ2-5; CDR3 DNA: TGTGCCAGCAGCTTAGGAGCGGGTAGGACGGAGACCCAGTACTTC; CDR3 protein: CASSLGAGRTETQYF
D gene: NA; clone size: NA; V gene: TRBV15; J gene: TRBJ1-4; CDR3 DNA: TGTGCCACCAGCAGAGGGCCCGGGGAAAAACTGTTTTTT; CDR3 protein: CATSRGPGEKLFF